This TCR beta chain was recovered during a study of shared clonotypes between healthy human individuals. Notes on this clone: No antigen is known for it. A far larger clone is one nucleotide away, so this likely arose from a read error.

For unsorted PBMC, roughly 0.3 ug DNA per replicate equaled some 32,000 T cell genomes. TCRdb's copy holds only in-frame clones and misses some; the assay was immunoSEQ multiplex PCR. The table records 500,000 to 650,000 clones, roughly four fifths of them present only once. Broader study findings: Only blood was sampled, and tissue TCR repertoires likely differ from blood ones.

The CDR3 is made up of 14 amino acids. The sample consisted of PBMCs. The source of this sequence is a woman in her thirties or forties in good health. Some clones in this sample may be carry-over from other donors' samples. This chain connects TRBV1 to TRBJ2-4. TRBV1 represents a pseudogene. CDR3 bases: TGCACCAGCGGCCAAGGCCCCCCTCGGACCATTCAGTACTTC. Encoded protein: CTSGQGPPRTIQYF.